A selection of T cell receptor beta chains follows, all from one sample in a study of blood T cell repertoires in COVID-19. The protocol was immunoSEQ multiplex PCR, while the TCRdb copy is restricted to in-frame clones and leaves out a portion. The sample records 100,000 to 150,000 clones, 86% being singletons. Material: peripheral blood. The receptor set was obtained from a woman aged 70-85 years with COVID-19, enrolled during active disease. Both conserved end residues are trimmed from each CDR3. A D gene is named only where the DNA matches it firmly.

d_call,j_call,v_call,cdr3_aa
NA,TRBJ2-2,TRBV5-4,ASSFSQNTGELF
TRBD1,TRBJ2-3,TRBV6-4,ASSDHAQGAGTDTQY
TRBD1,TRBJ2-2,TRBV3-1/TRBV3-2,ASSQVGGQGSGELF
NA,TRBJ1-2,TRBV29-1,SVGPPYGYT
TRBD2,TRBJ2-3,TRBV7-2,ASRSGLAGGGTDTQY
NA,TRBJ1-1,TRBV27,ASRLGRSNTEAF
TRBD2,TRBJ2-1,TRBV30,AWESGGGYNEQF
TRBD1,TRBJ1-1,TRBV6-5,ASSPDRGWTEAF
TRBD1,TRBJ1-5,TRBV3-1/TRBV3-2,ASSQSTGGDNQPQH
NA,TRBJ2-5,TRBV7-8,ASSLMRSRETQY
TRBD1,TRBJ1-5,TRBV6-5,ASSPQDRGGQPQH
TRBD2,TRBJ2-5,TRBV11-2,ASSFGLVETQY
TRBD1,TRBJ2-1,TRBV6-5,ASSKDRVTYNEQF
NA,TRBJ1-2,TRBV7-2,ASSLESPGPGADYGYT
TRBD1,TRBJ1-2,TRBV5-6,ASSLPTGLGYGYT
TRBD1,TRBJ2-5,TRBV2,ASSSDRGRETQY
NA,TRBJ1-3,TRBV6-5,ASTPLVTGNTIY
NA,TRBJ2-1,TRBV10-3,AISETNRAGSYNEQF
TRBD1,TRBJ2-7,TRBV18,ASSPQTTGQGDWYEQY
TRBD1,TRBJ2-2,TRBV14,ASSLPRPGTGTTGELF
TRBD2,TRBJ2-5,TRBV28,ASSVRGTSGDETQY
NA,TRBJ2-5,TRBV30,AWRSEETQY
TRBD1,TRBJ1-5,TRBV7-2,ASSLRQGGNQPQH
NA,TRBJ2-3,TRBV2,ASSEARQGSQY
TRBD1,TRBJ1-4,TRBV6-4,ASSPDRGDEKLF
NA,TRBJ1-6,TRBV11-2,ASTGARDSPLH
NA,TRBJ1-2,TRBV15,ATSRDPNTNYGYT
NA,TRBJ1-5,TRBV7-2,ASSLVAAGFQPQH
TRBD1,TRBJ1-2,TRBV6-4,ATRPGTGGKSGGYT
TRBD2,TRBJ2-3,TRBV6-5,ASSLERGTTDTQY
NA,TRBJ2-7,TRBV5-1,ASSLGQWSDEQY
NA,TRBJ1-2,TRBV7-9,ASSLGRPGDYGYT
NA,TRBJ1-6,TRBV5-1,ASSLGLVNSPLH
NA,TRBJ2-3,TRBV11-3,ASSLGEPDTQY
NA,TRBJ2-7,TRBV12-3/TRBV12-4,ASSSLSSYEQY